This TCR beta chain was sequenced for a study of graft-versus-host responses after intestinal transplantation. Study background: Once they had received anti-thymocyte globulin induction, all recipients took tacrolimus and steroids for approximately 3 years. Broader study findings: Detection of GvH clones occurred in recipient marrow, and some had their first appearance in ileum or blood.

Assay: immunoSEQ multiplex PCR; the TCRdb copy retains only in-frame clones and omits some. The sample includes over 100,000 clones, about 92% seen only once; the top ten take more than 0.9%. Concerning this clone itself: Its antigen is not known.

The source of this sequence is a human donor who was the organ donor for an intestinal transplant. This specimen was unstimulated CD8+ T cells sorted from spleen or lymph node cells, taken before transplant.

Here the CDR3 DNA reads TGTGCCAGCAGTCCCTTAGCGCAGTCCTACAATGAGCAGTTCTTC. It is translated as CASSPLAQSYNEQFF. The chain joins TRBV28 to TRBJ2-1; the D gene is possibly TRBD2 (5 bases). The CDR3 runs 15 residues. The ends were cut back, 5 bases at V and 1 base at J, with 12 bases in the middle. In germline, CDR1 is MDHEN, CDR2 SYDVKM. The variable domain in full, with the rest retrieved from reference TRBV28 and TRBJ2-1, is DVKVTQSSRYLVKRTGEKVFLECVQDMDHENMFWYRQDPGLGLRLIYFSYDVKMKEKGDIPEGYSVSREKKERFSLILESASTNQTSMYLCASSPLAQSYNEQFFGPGTRLTVL.